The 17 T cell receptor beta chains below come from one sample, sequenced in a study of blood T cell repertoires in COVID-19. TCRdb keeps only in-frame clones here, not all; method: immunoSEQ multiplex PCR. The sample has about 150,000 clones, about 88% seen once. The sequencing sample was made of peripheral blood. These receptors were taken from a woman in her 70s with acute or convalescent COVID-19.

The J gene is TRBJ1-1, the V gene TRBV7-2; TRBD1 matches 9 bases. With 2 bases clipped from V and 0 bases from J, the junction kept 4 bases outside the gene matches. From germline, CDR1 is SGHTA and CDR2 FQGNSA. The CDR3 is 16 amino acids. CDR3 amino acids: CASSLRDRVMNTEAFF. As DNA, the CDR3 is TGTGCCAGCAGCTTAAGGGACAGGGTTATGAACACTGAAGCTTTCTTT.

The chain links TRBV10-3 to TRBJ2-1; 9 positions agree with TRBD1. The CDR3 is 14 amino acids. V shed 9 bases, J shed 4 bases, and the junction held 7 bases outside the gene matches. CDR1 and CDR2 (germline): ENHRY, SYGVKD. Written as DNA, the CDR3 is TGTGCCATAGACAGGGGGACAGGTTACAATGAGCAGTTCTTC. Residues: CAIDRGTGYNEQFF.

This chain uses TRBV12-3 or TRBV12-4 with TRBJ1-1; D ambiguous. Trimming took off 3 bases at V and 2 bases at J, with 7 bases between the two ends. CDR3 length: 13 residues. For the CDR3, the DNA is TGTGCCAGCAGTTTGGAGCTAAACACTGAAGCTTTCTTT. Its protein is CASSLELNTEAFF.

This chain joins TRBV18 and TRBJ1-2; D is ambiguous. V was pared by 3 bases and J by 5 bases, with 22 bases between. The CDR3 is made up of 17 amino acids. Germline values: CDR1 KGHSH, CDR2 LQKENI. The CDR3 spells CASSPTVLRTGAYGYTF. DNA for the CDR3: TGTGCCAGCTCACCCACCGTACTCCGGACGGGAGCATATGGCTACACCTTC.

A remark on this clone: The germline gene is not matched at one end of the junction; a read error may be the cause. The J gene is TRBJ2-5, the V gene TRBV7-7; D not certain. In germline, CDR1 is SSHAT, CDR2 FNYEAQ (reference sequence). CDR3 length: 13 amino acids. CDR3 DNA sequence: TGTGCTAGCAGCTTAGACCCCGCGAGGACCCAGTACTTC. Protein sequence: CASSLDPARTQYF.

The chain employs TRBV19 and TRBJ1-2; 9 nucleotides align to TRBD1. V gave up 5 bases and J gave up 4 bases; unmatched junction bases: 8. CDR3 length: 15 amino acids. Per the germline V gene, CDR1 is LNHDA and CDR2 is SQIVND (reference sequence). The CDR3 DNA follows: TGTGCCAGTAGTGCCCCCGGGACAGGGACCTATGGCTACACCTTC. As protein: CASSAPGTGTYGYTF. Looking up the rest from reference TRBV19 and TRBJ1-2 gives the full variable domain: DGGITQSPKYLFRKEGQNVTLSCEQNLNHDAMYWYRQDPGQGLRLIYYSQIVNDFQKGDIAEGYSVSREKKESFPLTVTSAQKNPTAFYLCASSAPGTGTYGYTFGSGTRLTVV.

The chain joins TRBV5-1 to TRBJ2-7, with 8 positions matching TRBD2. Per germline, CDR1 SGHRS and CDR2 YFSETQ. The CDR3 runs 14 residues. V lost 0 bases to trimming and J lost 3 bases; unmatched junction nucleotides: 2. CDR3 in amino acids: CASSLAGGLYEQYV. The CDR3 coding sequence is TGCGCCAGCAGCTTGGCGGGGGGGCTCTACGAGCAGTACGTC.

This chain's CDR3 is CASSGQGAVYGYTF. The CDR3 bases are TGTGCCAGCAGTGGACAGGGGGCGGTCTATGGCTACACCTTC. The V gene is TRBV2, the J gene TRBJ1-2; 10 bases match TRBD1. CDR3 size: 14 residues. Per the germline V gene, CDR1 is SNHLY and CDR2 is FYNNEI. The ends lost 4 bases at V and 4 bases at J; junction bases unmatched: 3.

The CDR3 sequence is CASSNRQSSGANVLTF. CDR3 DNA sequence: TGTGCCAGTAGTAACAGGCAGAGCTCTGGGGCCAACGTCCTGACTTTC. The chain links TRBV19 to TRBJ2-6, with D maybe TRBD1 (5 bases). The CDR3 runs to 16 residues. V was pared by 4 bases and J by 0 bases, with 10 bases between. Germline lookup yields CDR1 LNHDA and CDR2 SQIVND (reference sequence).

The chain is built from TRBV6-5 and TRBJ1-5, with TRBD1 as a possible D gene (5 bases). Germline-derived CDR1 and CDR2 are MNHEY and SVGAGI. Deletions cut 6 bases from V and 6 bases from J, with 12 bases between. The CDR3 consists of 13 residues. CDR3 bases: TGTGCCAGCAGCGAGGAGGGGAGTCAGCCCCAGCATTTT. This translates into CASSEEGSQPQHF.

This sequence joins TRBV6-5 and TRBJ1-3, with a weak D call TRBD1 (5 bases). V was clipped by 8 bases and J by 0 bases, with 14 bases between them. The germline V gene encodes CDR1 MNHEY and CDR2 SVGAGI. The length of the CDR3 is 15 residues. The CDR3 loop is CASGLGGFSGNTIYF. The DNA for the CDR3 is TGTGCCAGCGGCCTTGGGGGGTTCTCTGGAAACACCATATATTTT.

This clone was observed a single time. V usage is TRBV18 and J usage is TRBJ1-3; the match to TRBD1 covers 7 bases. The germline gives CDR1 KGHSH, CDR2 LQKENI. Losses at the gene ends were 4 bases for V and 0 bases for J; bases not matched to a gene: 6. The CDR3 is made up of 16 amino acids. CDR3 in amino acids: CASSRAGGYSGNTIYF. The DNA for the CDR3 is TGTGCCAGCTCACGGGCAGGGGGTTACTCTGGAAACACCATATATTTT.

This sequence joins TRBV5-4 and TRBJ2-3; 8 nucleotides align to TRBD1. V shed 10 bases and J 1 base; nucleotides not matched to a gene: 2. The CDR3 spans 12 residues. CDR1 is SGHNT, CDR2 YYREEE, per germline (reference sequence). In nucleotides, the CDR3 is TGTGCCCAGGGACAGGGCACAGATACGCAGTATTTT. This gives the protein CAQGQGTDTQYF.

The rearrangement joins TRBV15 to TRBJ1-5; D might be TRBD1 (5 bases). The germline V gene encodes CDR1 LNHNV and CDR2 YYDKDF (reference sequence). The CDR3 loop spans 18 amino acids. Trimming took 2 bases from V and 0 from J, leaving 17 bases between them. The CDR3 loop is CATSRPGDSEYSNQPQHF. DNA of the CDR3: TGTGCCACCAGCAGACCCGGTGACAGTGAATATAGCAATCAGCCCCAGCATTTT.

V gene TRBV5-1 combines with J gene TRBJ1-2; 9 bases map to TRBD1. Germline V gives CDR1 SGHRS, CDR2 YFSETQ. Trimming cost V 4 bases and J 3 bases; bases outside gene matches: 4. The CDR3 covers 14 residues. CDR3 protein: CASSRRTGDYGYTF. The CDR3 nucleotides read TGCGCCAGCAGCCGGAGGACAGGGGACTATGGCTACACCTTC. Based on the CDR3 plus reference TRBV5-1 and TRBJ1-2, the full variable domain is KAGVTQTPRYLIKTRGQQVTLSCSPISGHRSVSWYQQTPGQGLQFLFEYFSETQRNKGNFPGRFSGRQFSNSRSEMNVSTLELGDSALYLCASSRRTGDYGYTFGSGTRLTVV.

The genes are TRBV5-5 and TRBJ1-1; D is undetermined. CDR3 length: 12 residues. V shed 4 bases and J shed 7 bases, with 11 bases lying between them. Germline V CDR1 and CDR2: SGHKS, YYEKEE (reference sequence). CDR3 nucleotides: TGTGCCAGCAGCCTGGGCCTCTATGAAGCTTTCTTT. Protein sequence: CASSLGLYEAFF.

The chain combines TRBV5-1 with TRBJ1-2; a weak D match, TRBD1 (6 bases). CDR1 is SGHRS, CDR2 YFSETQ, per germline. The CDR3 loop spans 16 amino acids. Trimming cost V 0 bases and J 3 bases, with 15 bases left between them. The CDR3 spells CASSLVAGVKDYGYTF. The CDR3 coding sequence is TGCGCCAGCAGCTTGGTAGCAGGGGTAAAGGACTATGGCTACACCTTC.